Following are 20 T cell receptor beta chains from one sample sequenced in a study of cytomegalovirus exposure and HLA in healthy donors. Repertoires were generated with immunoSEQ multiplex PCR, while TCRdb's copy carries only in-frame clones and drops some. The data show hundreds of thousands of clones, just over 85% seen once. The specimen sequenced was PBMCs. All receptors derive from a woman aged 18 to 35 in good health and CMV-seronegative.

DNA for the CDR3: TGTGCCAACTACACGGGGGGGAACCAAGGCGAGCAGTACTTC. Its translation: CANYTGGNQGEQYF. The chain links TRBV28 to TRBJ2-7; 8 bases align to TRBD2. Germline V gives CDR1 MDHEN, CDR2 SYDVKM. This CDR3 spans 14 amino acids. V was pared by 10 bases and J by 6 bases, with 14 bases of the junction left unmatched.

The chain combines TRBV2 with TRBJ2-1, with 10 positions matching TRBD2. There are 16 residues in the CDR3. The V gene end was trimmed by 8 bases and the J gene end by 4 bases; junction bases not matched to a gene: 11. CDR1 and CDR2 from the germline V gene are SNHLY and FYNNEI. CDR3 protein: CASGSAGGQYYNEQFF. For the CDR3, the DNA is TGTGCCAGCGGATCAGCGGGAGGGCAGTATTACAATGAGCAGTTCTTC.

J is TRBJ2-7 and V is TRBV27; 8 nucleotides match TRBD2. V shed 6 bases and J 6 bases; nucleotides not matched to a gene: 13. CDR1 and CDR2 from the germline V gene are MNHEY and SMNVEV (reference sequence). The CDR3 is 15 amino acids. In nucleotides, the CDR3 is TGTGCCAGCAGACCCGGGGGGGCGGGAGCTCTCGAGCAGTACTTC. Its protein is CASRPGGAGALEQYF.

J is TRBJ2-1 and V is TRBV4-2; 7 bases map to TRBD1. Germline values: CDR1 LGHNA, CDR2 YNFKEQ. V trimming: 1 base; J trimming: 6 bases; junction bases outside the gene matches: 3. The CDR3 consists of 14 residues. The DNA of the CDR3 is TGTGCCAGCAGCCAAGGACAGGGTTTCAATGAGCAGTTCTTC. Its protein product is CASSQGQGFNEQFF.

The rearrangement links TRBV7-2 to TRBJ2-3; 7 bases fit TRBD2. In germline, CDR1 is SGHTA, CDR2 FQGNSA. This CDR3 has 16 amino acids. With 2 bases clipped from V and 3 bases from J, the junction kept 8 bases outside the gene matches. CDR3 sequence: CASSLPGSGWTDTQYF. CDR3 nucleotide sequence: TGTGCCAGCAGCTTACCTGGTAGCGGGTGGACAGATACGCAGTATTTT. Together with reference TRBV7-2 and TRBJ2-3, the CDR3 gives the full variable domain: GAGVSQSPSNKVTEKGKDVELRCDPISGHTALYWYRQSLGQGLEFLIYFQGNSAPDKSGLPSDRFSAERTGGSVSTLTIQRTQQEDSAVYLCASSLPGSGWTDTQYFGPGTRLTVL.

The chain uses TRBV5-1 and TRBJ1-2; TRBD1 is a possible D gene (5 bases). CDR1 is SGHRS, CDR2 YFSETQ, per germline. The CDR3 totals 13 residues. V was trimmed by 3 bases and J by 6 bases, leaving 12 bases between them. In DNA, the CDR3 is TGCGCCAGCAGCTCTCAGGGTTGGGATGGCTACACCTTC. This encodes CASSSQGWDGYTF.

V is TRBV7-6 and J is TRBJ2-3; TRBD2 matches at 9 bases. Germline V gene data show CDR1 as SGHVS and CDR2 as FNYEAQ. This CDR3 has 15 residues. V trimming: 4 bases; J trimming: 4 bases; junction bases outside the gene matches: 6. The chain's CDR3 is CASSSVAGAADTQYF. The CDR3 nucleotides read TGTGCCAGCAGCTCCGTAGCGGGAGCGGCAGATACGCAGTATTTT.

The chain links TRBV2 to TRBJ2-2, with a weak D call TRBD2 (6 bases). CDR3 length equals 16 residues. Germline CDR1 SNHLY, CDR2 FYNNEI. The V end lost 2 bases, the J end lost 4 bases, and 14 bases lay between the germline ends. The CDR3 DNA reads TGTGCCAGCAGTGAATCACGGGGGAAACGCACCGGGGAGCTGTTTTTT. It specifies CASSESRGKRTGELFF.

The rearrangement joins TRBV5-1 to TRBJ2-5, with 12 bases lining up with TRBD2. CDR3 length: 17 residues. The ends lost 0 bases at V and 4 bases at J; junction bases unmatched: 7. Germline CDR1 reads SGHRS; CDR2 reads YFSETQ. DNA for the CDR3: TGCGCCAGCAGCTTGGCTAGCGGGGGGGCAACCGGAGAGACCCAGTACTTC. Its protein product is CASSLASGGATGETQYF.

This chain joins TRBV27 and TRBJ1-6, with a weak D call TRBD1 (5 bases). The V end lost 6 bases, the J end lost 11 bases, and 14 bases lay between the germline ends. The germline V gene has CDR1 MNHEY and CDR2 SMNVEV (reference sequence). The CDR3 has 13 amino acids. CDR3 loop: CASRRGSGPPLHF. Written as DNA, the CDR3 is TGTGCCAGCAGGCGGGGTTCGGGACCACCCCTCCACTTT.

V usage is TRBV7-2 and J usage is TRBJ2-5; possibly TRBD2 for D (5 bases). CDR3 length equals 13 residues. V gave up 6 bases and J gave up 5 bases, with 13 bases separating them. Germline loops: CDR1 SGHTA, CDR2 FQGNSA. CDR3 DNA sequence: TGTGCCAGCAGTCATGAGTCGGGGGAGACCCAGTACTTC. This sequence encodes CASSHESGETQYF.

The CDR3 reads CASSQELRDSSYEQYF. Written as DNA, the CDR3 is TGCGCCAGCAGCCAGGAACTCCGGGACAGCTCCTACGAGCAGTACTTC. V gene TRBV4-1 combines with J gene TRBJ2-7; 7 bases are a match to TRBD1. V lost 3 bases to trimming and J lost 0 bases; unmatched junction nucleotides: 8. There are 16 residues in the CDR3. The germline gives CDR1 MGHRA, CDR2 YSYEKL.

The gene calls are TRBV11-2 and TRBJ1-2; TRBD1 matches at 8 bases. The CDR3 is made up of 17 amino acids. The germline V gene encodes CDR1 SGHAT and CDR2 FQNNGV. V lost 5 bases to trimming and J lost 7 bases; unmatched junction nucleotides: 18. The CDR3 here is CASSPFSRGQGKFGYTF. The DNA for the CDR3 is TGTGCCAGCAGCCCTTTTTCCCGTGGACAGGGAAAGTTTGGCTACACCTTC.

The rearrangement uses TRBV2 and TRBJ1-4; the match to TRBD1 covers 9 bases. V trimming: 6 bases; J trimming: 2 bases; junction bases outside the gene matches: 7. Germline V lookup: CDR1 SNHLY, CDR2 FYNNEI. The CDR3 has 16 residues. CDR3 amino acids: CASRDGTGRTNEKLFF. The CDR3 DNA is TGTGCCAGCAGGGATGGGACAGGGAGGACTAATGAAAAACTGTTTTTT.

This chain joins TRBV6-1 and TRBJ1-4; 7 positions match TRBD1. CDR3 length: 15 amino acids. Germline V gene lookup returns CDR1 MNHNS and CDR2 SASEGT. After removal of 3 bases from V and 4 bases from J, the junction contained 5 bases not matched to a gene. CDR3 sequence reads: CASSEIQGRNEKLFF. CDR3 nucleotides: TGTGCCAGCAGTGAGATACAGGGGCGTAATGAAAAACTGTTTTTT.

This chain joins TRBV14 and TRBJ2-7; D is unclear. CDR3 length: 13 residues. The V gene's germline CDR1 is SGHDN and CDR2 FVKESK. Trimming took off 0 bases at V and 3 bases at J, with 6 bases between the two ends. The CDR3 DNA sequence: TGTGCCAGCAGCCAAGATCCAGGCTACGAGCAGTACTTC. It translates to CASSQDPGYEQYF.

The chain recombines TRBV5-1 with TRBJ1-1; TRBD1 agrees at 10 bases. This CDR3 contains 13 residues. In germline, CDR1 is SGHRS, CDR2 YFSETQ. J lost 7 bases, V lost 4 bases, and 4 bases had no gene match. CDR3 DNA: TGCGCCAGCAGCCAAGGGACAGGGGTTGAAGCTTTCTTT. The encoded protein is CASSQGTGVEAFF.

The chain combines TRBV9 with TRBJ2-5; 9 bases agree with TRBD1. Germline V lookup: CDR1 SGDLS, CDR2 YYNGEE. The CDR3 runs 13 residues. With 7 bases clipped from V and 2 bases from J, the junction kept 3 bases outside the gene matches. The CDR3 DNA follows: TGTGCCAGCCAAGGACAGGGGCAAGAGACCCAGTACTTC. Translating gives CASQGQGQETQYF.

The CDR3 nucleotides read TGTGCCATCAGTGAGTCAGGGGGACCCCCTCCGCTATCTGGGGCCAACGTCCTGACTTTC. This encodes CAISESGGPPPLSGANVLTF. V usage is TRBV10-3 and J usage is TRBJ2-6; a possible D gene is TRBD1 (6 bases). This CDR3 spans 20 amino acids. V was pared by 0 bases and J by 1 base, with 19 bases between. Germline V gives CDR1 ENHRY, CDR2 SYGVKD.

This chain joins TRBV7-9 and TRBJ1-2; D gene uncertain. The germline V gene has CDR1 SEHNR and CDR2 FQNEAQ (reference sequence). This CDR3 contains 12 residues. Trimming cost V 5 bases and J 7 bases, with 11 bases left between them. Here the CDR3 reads CASSPQRLGYTF. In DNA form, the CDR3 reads TGTGCCAGCAGCCCACAGCGGCTTGGCTACACCTTC.